The clone carrying this TCR beta chain came up a few times. Its antigen is as yet unknown. The data belong to a study of T cell repertoires in cytomegalovirus infection. Background on the study: Evidence of both CMV infection and a matching HLA type came from public TCR beta signatures.

TCRdb used MiXCR to reprocess the reads, holding one entry per CDR3 protein. The table records 150,000 to 190,000 distinct CDR3 sequences, around 22% of them present only once. CDR3 length: 15 amino acids. Trimming pared 5 bases from V and 0 bases from J, leaving 12 bases between. Germline V gives CDR1 MDHEN, CDR2 SYDVKM. The study's findings and limits: HLA-C-restricted CMV-specific TCR beta clonotypes prevailed in the ex vivo response. People with CMV and the relevant HLA were identified by cumulative public TCR beta family frequency.

Sequencing input: PBMCs. This chain joins TRBV28 and TRBJ2-3; D not resolved. This TCR was sampled from a human donor in good health (CMV status not recorded). Some clones in this sample may be carry-over from other donors' samples. CDR3: CASSPAPRSTDTQYF. The CDR3 nucleotides are TGTGCCAGCAGTCCGGCCCCCCGGAGCACAGATACGCAGTATTTT.